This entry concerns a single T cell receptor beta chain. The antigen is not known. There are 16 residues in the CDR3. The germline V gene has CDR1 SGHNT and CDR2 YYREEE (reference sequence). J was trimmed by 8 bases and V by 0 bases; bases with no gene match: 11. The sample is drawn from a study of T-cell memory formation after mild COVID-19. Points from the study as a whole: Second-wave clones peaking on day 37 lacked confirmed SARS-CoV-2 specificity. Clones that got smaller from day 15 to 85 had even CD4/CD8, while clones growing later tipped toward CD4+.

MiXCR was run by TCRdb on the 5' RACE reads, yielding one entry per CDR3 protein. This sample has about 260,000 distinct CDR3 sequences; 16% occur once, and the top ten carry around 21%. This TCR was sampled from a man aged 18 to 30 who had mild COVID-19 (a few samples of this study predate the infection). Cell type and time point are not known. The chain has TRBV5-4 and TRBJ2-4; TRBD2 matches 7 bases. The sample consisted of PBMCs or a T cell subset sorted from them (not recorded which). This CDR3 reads CASSLEGRGGRDIQYF. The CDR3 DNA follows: TGTGCCAGCAGCTTGGAGGGTCGCGGGGGAAGAGACATTCAGTACTTC.